Sequencing of this TCR beta chain was carried out in a study of OX40 agonist ivuxolimab in advanced cancers. Method: immunoSEQ multiplex PCR; TCRdb's copy keeps in-frame clones and lacks some. The table records fewer than 85,000 clones, approximately 80% of them present only once. The CDR3 is 15 residues long. V shed 6 bases, J shed 2 bases, and the junction held 9 bases outside the gene matches. Germline V CDR1 and CDR2: LGHNT, FRNRAP. This clonotype originated in an adult with an advanced solid tumor such as melanoma, head and neck, liver or kidney cancer. The source was CD4+ or CD8+ T cells sorted from blood, collected in a trial of the OX40 agonist ivuxolimab. This chain joins TRBV12-5 and TRBJ2-7; TRBD1 matches 8 bases. CDR3 nucleotide sequence: TGTGCTAGTGGAAAGACGGACAGGGAGGCCTACGAGCAGTACTTC. Amino acids: CASGKTDREAYEQYF. Using reference TRBV12-5 and TRBJ2-7 for the parts outside the CDR3, the full variable domain is DARVTQTPRHKVTEMGQEVTMRCQPILGHNTVFWYRQTMMQGLELLAYFRNRAPLDDSGMPKDRFSAEMPDATLATLKIQPSEPRDSAVYFCASGKTDREAYEQYFGPGTRLTVT.